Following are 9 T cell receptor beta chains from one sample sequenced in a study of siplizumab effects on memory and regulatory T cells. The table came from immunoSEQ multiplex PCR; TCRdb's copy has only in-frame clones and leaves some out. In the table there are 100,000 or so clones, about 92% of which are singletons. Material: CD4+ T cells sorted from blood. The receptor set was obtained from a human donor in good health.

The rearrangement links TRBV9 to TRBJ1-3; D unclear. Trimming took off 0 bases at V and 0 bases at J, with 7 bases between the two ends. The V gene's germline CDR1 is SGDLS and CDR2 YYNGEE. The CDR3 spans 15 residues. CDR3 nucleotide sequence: TGTGCCAGCAGCGTAGATCGGGTCTCTGGAAACACCATATATTTT. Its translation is CASSVDRVSGNTIYF.

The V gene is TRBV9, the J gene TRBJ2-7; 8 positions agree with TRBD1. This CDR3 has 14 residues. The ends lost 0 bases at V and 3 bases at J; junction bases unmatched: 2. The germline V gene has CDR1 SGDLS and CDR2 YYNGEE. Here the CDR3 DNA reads TGTGCCAGCAGCGTAGATACAGGGGGCTACGAGCAGTACTTC. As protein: CASSVDTGGYEQYF.

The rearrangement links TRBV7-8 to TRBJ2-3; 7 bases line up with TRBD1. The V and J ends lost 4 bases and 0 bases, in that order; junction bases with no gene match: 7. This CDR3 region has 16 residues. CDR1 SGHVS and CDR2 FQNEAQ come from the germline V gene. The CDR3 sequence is CASSSRQGPSTDTQYF. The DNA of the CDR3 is TGTGCCAGCAGCTCCCGACAGGGCCCTAGCACAGATACGCAGTATTTT.

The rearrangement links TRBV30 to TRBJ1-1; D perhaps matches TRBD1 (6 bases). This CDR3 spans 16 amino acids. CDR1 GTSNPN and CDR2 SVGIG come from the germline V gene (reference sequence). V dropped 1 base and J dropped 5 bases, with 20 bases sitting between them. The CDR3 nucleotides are TGTGCCTGGAGTGCCCCCAATTGGGGGGCGGAAACTGAAGCTTTCTTT. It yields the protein CAWSAPNWGAETEAFF.

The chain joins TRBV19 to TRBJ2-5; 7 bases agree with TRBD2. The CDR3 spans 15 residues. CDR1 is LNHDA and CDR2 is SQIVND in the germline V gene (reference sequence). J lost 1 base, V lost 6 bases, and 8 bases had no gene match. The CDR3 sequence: CASSRTRTVQETQYF. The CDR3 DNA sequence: TGTGCCAGTAGCCGGACTAGAACTGTCCAAGAGACCCAGTACTTC.

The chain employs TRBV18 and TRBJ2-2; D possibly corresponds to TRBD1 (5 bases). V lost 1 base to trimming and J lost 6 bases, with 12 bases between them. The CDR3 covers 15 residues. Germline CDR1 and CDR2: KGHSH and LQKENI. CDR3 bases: TGTGCCAGCTCACCACAGCAGGGTTCGTCCGGGGAGCTGTTTTTT. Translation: CASSPQQGSSGELFF.

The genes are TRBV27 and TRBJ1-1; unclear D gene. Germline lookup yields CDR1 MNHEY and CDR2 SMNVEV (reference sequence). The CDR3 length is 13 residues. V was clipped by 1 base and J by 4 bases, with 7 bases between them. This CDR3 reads CASSLWVGTEAFF. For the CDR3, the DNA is TGTGCCAGCAGTTTATGGGTGGGCACTGAAGCTTTCTTT.

This CDR3 is CAWGGGLDEQYF. DNA of the CDR3: TGTGCCTGGGGGGGAGGGCTCGACGAGCAGTACTTC. The chain couples TRBV30 to TRBJ2-7; 7 bases align to TRBD2. The length of the CDR3 is 12 residues. Per germline, CDR1 GTSNPN and CDR2 SVGIG (reference sequence). Trimming at V came to 5 bases and at J to 5 bases, leaving 6 bases not matched to a gene.

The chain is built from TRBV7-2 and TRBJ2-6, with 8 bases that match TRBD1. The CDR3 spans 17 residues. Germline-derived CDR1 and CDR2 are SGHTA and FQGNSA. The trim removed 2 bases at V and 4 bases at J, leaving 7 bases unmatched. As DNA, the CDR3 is TGTGCCAGCAGCTTAAGGCAGGGGGCGCCGGGGGCCAACGTCCTGACTTTC. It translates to CASSLRQGAPGANVLTF.